This TCR beta chain was retrieved from a study of T cell responses to AZD1222 COVID-19 vaccine. Study context: Second-dose intervals of approximately 4 or approximately 12 weeks were pooled.

The table came from immunoSEQ multiplex PCR; TCRdb's copy has only in-frame clones and leaves some out. The repertoire holds under 150,000 clones, approximately 83% seen once, with roughly 1.6% in the top ten. Study-wide results and limits: It was only after the peak T cell response that any repertoires were sampled. Donors were chiefly white British, with a greater number of females, and clonal diversity was perhaps underestimated. The study found Spike-specific TCR breadth and depth rose after two AZD1222 doses.

As concerns this clone: Antigen specificity is unknown.

This TCR came from an adult in good health. The sample consisted of peripheral blood, taken on day 0 of AZD1222 vaccination.

CDR3 residues: CASSDPGQGAGGYTF. CDR3 nucleotide sequence: TGTGCCAGCAGTGATCCGGGACAGGGGGCTGGTGGCTACACCTTC. The genes are TRBV2 and TRBJ1-2, with TRBD1 identical over 12 bases. CDR3 size: 15 residues. Germline CDR1 is SNHLY and CDR2 is FYNNEI. V lost 3 bases and J lost 7; bases outside the gene matches: 6.